Below are 18 T cell receptor beta chains sequenced from a single sample in a study of spatial heterogeneity in lung cancer. Described time point: sample taken at primary tumor resection. Study-wide points: Tumoral mutation counts were tracked by counts of expanded intratumoral alpha and beta TCRs.

TCRdb recomputed calls from the 5' RACE reads with MiXCR, one row per CDR3 protein. Counted here are about 27,000 distinct CDR3 sequences, just over 7% occurring once; the ten biggest clones make up roughly 22%. Their antigen targets remain unknown. The specimen comprised lung tumor tissue, sampled at surgery. The receptors were gathered from a male donor with early-stage non-small cell lung cancer.

The chain uses TRBV7-2 and TRBJ2-4; D remains unclear. In germline, CDR1 is SGHTA, CDR2 FQGNSA. The CDR3 runs to 14 residues. V lost 2 bases and J 3 bases, leaving 8 bases between the germline ends. The CDR3, as DNA: TGTGCCAGCAGCTTAATGACCAGCAAAAACATTCAGTACTTC. Translation: CASSLMTSKNIQYF.

In this sample, this clonotype turned up many times. This chain links TRBV5-1 with TRBJ1-1; D is undetermined. Germline V gene sequence: CDR1 SGHRS, CDR2 YFSETQ. The V gene lost 0 bases and the J gene lost 1 base, with 7 bases spanning the gap. CDR3 size: 14 residues. The CDR3 protein is CASSLGQENTEAFF. CDR3 coding DNA: TGCGCCAGCAGCTTGGGGCAGGAGAACACTGAAGCTTTCTTT.

This clonotype showed up many times. The chain has TRBV7-9 and TRBJ2-1; TRBD1 aligns across 11 bases. Germline V gene sequence: CDR1 SEHNR, CDR2 FQNEAQ (reference sequence). The CDR3 contains 15 residues. V lost 9 bases and J lost 6; bases outside the gene matches: 10. The CDR3 bases are TGTGCCAGTCCCCCGGGACAGGGGGTACCCAATGAGCAGTTCTTC. The encoded protein is CASPPGQGVPNEQFF.

Ten or more counts support this clonotype. This chain links TRBV7-9 with TRBJ1-4, with a tentative D call TRBD1 (6 bases). The germline V gene encodes CDR1 SEHNR and CDR2 FQNEAQ (reference sequence). The CDR3 length is 14 residues. With 7 bases removed from V and 0 bases from J, the gap between germline ends came to 9 bases. The CDR3 protein is CASNRVATNEKLFF. CDR3 nucleotides: TGTGCCAGCAACAGGGTTGCAACTAATGAAAAACTGTTTTTT.

This clonotype was seen repeatedly, ten times or more. The V gene is TRBV16, the J gene TRBJ2-1, with D tentatively TRBD2 (6 bases). Germline CDR1 is KGHSY and CDR2 is FQNENV. The CDR3 has 12 amino acids. Trimming removed 5 bases at V and 9 bases at J, with 11 bases between. In nucleotides, the CDR3 is TGTGCCAGCAGCTTCGGGGGAGTTGAGCAGTTCTTC. Protein product: CASSFGGVEQFF.

The sample holds a few counts of this clonotype. The chain links TRBV4-2 to TRBJ2-7, with TRBD2 matching over 8 bases. The CDR3 sequence is 15 residues long. Losses at the gene ends were 0 bases for V and 0 bases for J; bases not matched to a gene: 1. Germline V gene data show CDR1 as LGHNA and CDR2 as YNFKEQ. For the CDR3, the DNA is TGTGCCAGCAGCCAAGAAAGCGGGAGCTCCTACGAGCAGTACTTC. Its translation is CASSQESGSSYEQYF.

This clonotype came up many times. The rearrangement links TRBV5-6 to TRBJ1-2, with D possibly matching TRBD1 (5 bases). The V end lost 0 bases, the J end lost 2 bases, and 5 bases lay between the germline ends. Germline CDR1 and CDR2: SGHDT and YYEEEE. This CDR3 region has 13 residues. CDR3 amino acids: CASSLDRNYGYTF. CDR3 DNA sequence: TGTGCCAGCAGCTTGGACAGGAACTATGGCTACACCTTC.

The chain is built from TRBV4-3 and TRBJ2-2; possibly TRBD2 for D (5 bases). CDR1 and CDR2 from the germline V gene are LGHNA and YSLEER. V dropped 0 bases and J dropped 3 bases, with 8 bases sitting between them. The length of the CDR3 is 15 residues. This chain's CDR3 is CASSQETDYTGELFF. CDR3 sequence (DNA): TGCGCCAGCAGCCAAGAGACGGACTACACCGGGGAGCTGTTTTTT.

This clonotype has a count of ten or more. DNA of the CDR3: TGTGCCAGCACCTTATGCCGGACAGATTGTAATCAGCCCCAGCATTTT. Its protein is CASTLCRTDCNQPQHF. The chain carries TRBV28 and TRBJ1-5, with D perhaps matching TRBD1 (6 bases). CDR1 is MDHEN, CDR2 SYDVKM, per germline. The V end was cut by 7 bases, the J end by 4 bases, with 20 bases between. The CDR3 spans 16 residues.

This clonotype has just a few counts. This chain joins TRBV7-8 and TRBJ2-7; D is undetermined. From germline, CDR1 is SGHVS and CDR2 FQNEAQ. The CDR3 is made up of 14 amino acids. Between the trimmed V and J ends, which lost 2 bases and 2 bases, there was a span of 10 bases. This CDR3 reads CASSLRRGPYEQYF. The CDR3 DNA sequence: TGTGCCAGCAGCTTACGACGCGGACCCTACGAGCAGTACTTC.

Written as DNA, the CDR3 is TGTGCCAGCATTTCGGGGCCCAGGGATACGCAGTATTTT. It specifies CASISGPRDTQYF. The chain recombines TRBV28 with TRBJ2-3, with D possibly being TRBD1 or TRBD2 (5 bases each). Germline assignment: CDR1 MDHEN and CDR2 SYDVKM. Trimming shortened V by 7 bases and J by 6 bases, and 14 bases separated the two germline ends. CDR3 length: 13 residues.

The rearrangement uses TRBV27 and TRBJ2-2, with 7 bases fitting TRBD1. Germline CDR1 reads MNHEY; CDR2 reads SMNVEV (reference sequence). The CDR3 spans 16 residues. V was pared by 8 bases and J by 2 bases, with 11 bases of the junction left unmatched. The CDR3 loop reads CASSHSGQINTGELFF. The DNA of the CDR3 is TGTGCCAGCTCGCATTCGGGACAGATAAACACCGGGGAGCTGTTTTTT.

This clonotype has just a few counts. This chain links TRBV19 with TRBJ2-2; D is perhaps TRBD1 (5 bases). The CDR3 spans 14 residues. The germline V and J ends were trimmed by 5 bases and 3 bases, with 10 bases remaining between them. CDR1 is LNHDA and CDR2 is SQIVND in the germline V gene (reference sequence). CDR3 coding DNA: TGTGCCAGTAGTGCGCACAGGTACACCGGGGAGCTGTTTTTT. Amino acid sequence: CASSAHRYTGELFF.

This clonotype was detected ten times or more. V and J are TRBV3-1 and TRBJ2-1, with 11 bases fitting TRBD2. The ends lost 3 bases at V and 2 bases at J; junction bases unmatched: 3. This CDR3 has 16 amino acids. Germline CDR1 and CDR2: LGHDT and YNNKEL (reference sequence). The CDR3 nucleotides are TGTGCCAGCAGCCAGGGACTAGCGGTCACCTACAATGAGCAGTTCTTC. It yields the protein CASSQGLAVTYNEQFF.

This chain connects TRBV7-2 to TRBJ2-1; TRBD1 agrees at 10 bases. The J segment lost 2 bases and the V segment lost 1 base, leaving 8 bases of the junction unmatched. CDR1 and CDR2 (germline): SGHTA, FQGNSA. The CDR3 runs to 18 residues. CDR3 region: CASSLVVPGTGAYNEQFF. The DNA for the CDR3 is TGTGCCAGCAGCTTAGTTGTGCCCGGGACAGGGGCCTACAATGAGCAGTTCTTC.

Many counts were recorded for this clonotype. Here the CDR3 DNA reads TGTGCCAGCAGTTTATCGATTTTCCCCTTAAGGGGTGGCTACACCTTC. As protein: CASSLSIFPLRGGYTF. The rearrangement uses TRBV27 and TRBJ1-2, with D maybe TRBD1 (5 bases). V lost 0 bases and J lost 7, with 18 bases in between. CDR1 and CDR2 from the germline V gene are MNHEY and SMNVEV (reference sequence). The CDR3 has 16 amino acids.

Here the CDR3 DNA reads TGCAGTGCTAGACCTCACACCTATAGCAATCAGCCCCAGCATTTT. This gives the protein CSARPHTYSNQPQHF. The chain is built from TRBV20-1 and TRBJ1-5; D gene uncertain. There are 15 residues in the CDR3. Germline loops: CDR1 DFQATT, CDR2 SNEGSKA (reference sequence). Trimming removed 2 bases at V and 0 bases at J, with 11 bases between.

By share, this clonotype counts as medium-sized (0.01 to 0.1%). The rearrangement links TRBV7-2 to TRBJ2-3; D might be TRBD1 (5 bases). Deletions cut 2 bases from V and 3 bases from J, with 15 bases between. From germline, CDR1 is SGHTA and CDR2 FQGNSA. This CDR3 spans 16 amino acids. CDR3 DNA sequence: TGTGCCAGCAGCTTAAGCAGGACAATAGTGACAGATACGCAGTATTTT. Its protein product is CASSLSRTIVTDTQYF. Full variable domain (rest looked up from reference TRBV7-2 and TRBJ2-3): GAGVSQSPSNKVTEKGKDVELRCDPISGHTALYWYRQSLGQGLEFLIYFQGNSAPDKSGLPSDRFSAERTGGSVSTLTIQRTQQEDSAVYLCASSLSRTIVTDTQYFGPGTRLTVL.